This TCR beta chain was profiled in a study of CD8+ T cells in alopecia areata. Study-level findings and limits: Tofacitinib significantly lowered scalp clonality and expanded CD8+ clones among the top 100.

CDR3 length equals 14 residues. V was clipped by 3 bases and J by 2 bases, with 9 bases between them. CDR1 SGHRS and CDR2 YFSETQ come from the germline V gene. After isolation, RNA underwent reverse transcription to generate cDNA as the sequencing template. Assay used: immunoSEQ multiplex PCR; TCRdb lists only in-frame clones, some missing. This sample has more than 100,000 clones, with 85% to 90% found just once. Indicated treatment: oral pan-JAK inhibitor, 5-10 mg twice daily. A word on this clone: Its target is not known.

This chain uses TRBV5-1 with TRBJ2-1; D gene uncertain. The receptor was isolated from a human donor with alopecia areata. This material consisted of CD8+ T cells sorted from blood, taken at approximately week 30, from a patient treated with tofacitinib. Here the CDR3 reads CASSSEMAYNEQFF. The CDR3 nucleotides are TGCGCCAGCAGCTCAGAAATGGCCTACAATGAGCAGTTCTTC.